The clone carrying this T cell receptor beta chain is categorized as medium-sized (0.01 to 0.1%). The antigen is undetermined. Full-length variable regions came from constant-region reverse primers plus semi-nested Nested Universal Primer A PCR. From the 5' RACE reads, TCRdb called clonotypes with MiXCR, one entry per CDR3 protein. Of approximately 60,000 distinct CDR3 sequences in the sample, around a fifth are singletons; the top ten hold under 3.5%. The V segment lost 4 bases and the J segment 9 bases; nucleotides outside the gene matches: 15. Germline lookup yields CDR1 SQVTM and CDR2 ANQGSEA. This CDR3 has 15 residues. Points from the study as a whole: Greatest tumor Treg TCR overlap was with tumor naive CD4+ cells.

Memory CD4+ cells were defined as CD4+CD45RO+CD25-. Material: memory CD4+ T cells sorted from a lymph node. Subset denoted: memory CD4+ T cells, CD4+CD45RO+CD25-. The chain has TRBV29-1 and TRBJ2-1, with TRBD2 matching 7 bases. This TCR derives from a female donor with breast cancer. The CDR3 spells CSVAVAGVESGEQFF. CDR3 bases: TGCAGCGTTGCGGTCGCGGGAGTCGAAAGTGGTGAGCAGTTCTTC.